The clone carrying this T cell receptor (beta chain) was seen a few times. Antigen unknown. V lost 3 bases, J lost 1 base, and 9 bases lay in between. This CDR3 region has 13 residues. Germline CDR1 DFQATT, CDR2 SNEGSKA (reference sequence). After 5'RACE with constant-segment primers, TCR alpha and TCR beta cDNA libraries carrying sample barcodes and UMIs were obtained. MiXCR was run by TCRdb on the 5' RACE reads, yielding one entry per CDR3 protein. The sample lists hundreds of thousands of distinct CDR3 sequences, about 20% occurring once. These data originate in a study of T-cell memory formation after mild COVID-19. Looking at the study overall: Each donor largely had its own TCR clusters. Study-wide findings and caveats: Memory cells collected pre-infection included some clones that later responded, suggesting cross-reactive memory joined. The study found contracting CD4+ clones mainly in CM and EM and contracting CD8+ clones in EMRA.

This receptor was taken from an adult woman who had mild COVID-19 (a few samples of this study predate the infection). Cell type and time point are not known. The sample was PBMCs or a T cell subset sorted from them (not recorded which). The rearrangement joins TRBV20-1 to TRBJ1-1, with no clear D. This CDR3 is CSASRSQNTEAFF. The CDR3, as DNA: TGCAGTGCTAGCCGATCCCAGAACACTGAAGCTTTCTTT.